These 24 T cell receptor beta chains originate from one sample sequenced in a study of graft-versus-host responses after intestinal transplantation. Clones were sequenced by immunoSEQ multiplex PCR, and TCRdb holds only the in-frame ones, with some missing. Of roughly 90,000 clones in the sample, approximately 90% were seen once. For these TCRs, the target antigens are not known. Material: unstimulated CD8+ T cells sorted from spleen or lymph node cells, obtained before intestinal transplant. The origin of the receptors is a human donor who received an intestinal transplant.

Regarding this clone: The junction and the germline gene differ at one end; a read error may be behind it. V is TRBV5-1 and J is TRBJ2-5; D is unresolved. Germline CDR1 is SGHRS and CDR2 is YFSETQ. The CDR3 is 13 amino acids. CDR3 bases: TGTGCCAGCAGCTCACCCGTCCAAGAGACCCAGTACTTC. Its protein product is CASSSPVQETQYF.

V and J are TRBV9 and TRBJ2-3, with D perhaps assigned TRBD1 or TRBD2 (5 bases each). The CDR3 runs to 16 residues. V lost 4 bases and J 2 bases, leaving 17 bases between the germline ends. Germline CDR1 SGDLS, CDR2 YYNGEE. The DNA for the CDR3 is TGTGCCAGCAGCCTAGAGGGGTCGGAACACACAGATACGCAGTATTTT. Its translation is CASSLEGSEHTDTQYF.

The gene calls are TRBV12-5 and TRBJ1-3; no clear D. Germline-derived CDR1 and CDR2 are LGHNT and FRNRAP. The V and J ends lost 1 base and 0 bases respectively, with 4 bases between them. This CDR3 is 14 amino acids long. CDR3 bases: TGTGCTAGTGGTTTGGATGTCTCTGGAAACACCATATATTTT. Protein product: CASGLDVSGNTIYF.

V is TRBV12-5 and J is TRBJ2-7, with D perhaps matching TRBD1 (6 bases). The V gene lost 1 base and the J gene lost 5 bases, with 18 bases spanning the gap. There are 16 residues in the CDR3. The germline V gene encodes CDR1 LGHNT and CDR2 FRNRAP. Here the CDR3 reads CASGLAPRSRGHEQYF. The CDR3 DNA sequence: TGTGCTAGTGGTTTGGCCCCACGGAGCAGGGGCCACGAGCAGTACTTC.

The chain employs TRBV11-3 and TRBJ2-7, with D possibly called TRBD1 or TRBD2 (6 bases each). This CDR3 spans 12 amino acids. Trimming shortened V by 5 bases and J by 3 bases, and 8 bases separated the two germline ends. The germline CDR1 and CDR2 sequences are SGHNT and YENEEA. The CDR3 coding sequence is TGTGCCAGCAGCCGGGGGCTCTACGAGCAGTACTTC. Protein sequence: CASSRGLYEQYF.

V gene TRBV11-3 combines with J gene TRBJ2-7; D is undetermined. Germline CDR1 SGHNT, CDR2 YENEEA. V was pared by 4 bases and J by 3 bases, with 19 bases between. The CDR3 spans 16 residues. The CDR3 DNA sequence: TGTGCCAGCAGCTCCTTACCCGCAGAGGCACGCTACGAGCAGTACTTC. Translating gives CASSSLPAEARYEQYF.

This clone was seen more than once but under ten times. The chain combines TRBV4-1 with TRBJ2-7, with unresolved D. Trimming shortened V by 0 bases and J by 4 bases, and 16 bases separated the two germline ends. Looked up from germline, CDR1 is MGHRA and CDR2 is YSYEKL. This CDR3 is built from 16 residues. The CDR3, as DNA: TGCGCCAGCAGCCAAGATCCCGCACCTGAGGTGTACGAGCAGTACTTC. It specifies CASSQDPAPEVYEQYF.

This clone appeared a single time. The rearrangement uses TRBV15 and TRBJ2-7, with D unclear. This CDR3 region has 15 residues. The germline V and J ends were trimmed by 0 bases and 2 bases, with 11 bases remaining between them. The germline CDR1 and CDR2 sequences are LNHNV and YYDKDF (reference sequence). CDR3 DNA sequence: TGTGCCACCAGCAGAGAAAGGGTTTTCGCCTACGAGCAGTACTTC. Amino acid sequence: CATSRERVFAYEQYF.

This chain uses TRBV4-1 with TRBJ2-1, with D tentatively TRBD2 (6 bases). Trimming removed 0 bases from V and 6 bases from J, with 18 bases in between. The length of the CDR3 is 17 residues. Germline assignment: CDR1 MGHRA and CDR2 YSYEKL. The CDR3 loop reads CASSQDDATPGGNEQFF. The CDR3, as DNA: TGCGCCAGCAGCCAAGATGACGCGACCCCCGGGGGCAATGAGCAGTTCTTC.

This clone was seen a handful of times. This rearrangement joins TRBV6-8 to TRBJ1-3, with D tentatively TRBD1 (6 bases). CDR3 length equals 14 residues. V was trimmed by 0 bases and J by 8 bases, leaving 11 bases between them. Germline V lookup: CDR1 MNHGY, CDR2 SAAAGT. The CDR3 region has the DNA TGTGCCAGCAGTTACTCGACGGAGGGGGACACCATATATTTT. Its translation is CASSYSTEGDTIYF.

The chain carries TRBV6-1 and TRBJ2-5, with D maybe TRBD1 (6 bases). CDR3 size: 14 residues. Trimming shortened V by 6 bases and J by 2 bases, and 13 bases separated the two germline ends. Germline loops: CDR1 MNHNS, CDR2 SASEGT. CDR3 amino acids: CASSPGQLQETQYF. The DNA of the CDR3 is TGTGCCAGCAGCCCCGGACAGCTACAAGAGACCCAGTACTTC.

In DNA, the CDR3 is TGTGCCTGGAGTGTACTAGGCGGGACAGAGACCCAGTACTTC. It specifies CAWSVLGGTETQYF. This chain uses TRBV30 with TRBJ2-5; D may be TRBD2 (6 bases). The CDR3 length is 14 residues. Trimming took off 0 bases at V and 4 bases at J, with 12 bases between the two ends. CDR1 and CDR2 from the germline V gene are GTSNPN and SVGIG (reference sequence).

This chain connects TRBV27 to TRBJ2-1, with D possibly TRBD2 on 6 matching bases. CDR3 length equals 15 residues. V lost 3 bases and J lost 0, with 9 bases in between. CDR1 MNHEY and CDR2 SMNVEV come from the germline V gene (reference sequence). CDR3 loop: CASSFRGNSYNEQFF. Here the CDR3 DNA reads TGTGCCAGCAGTTTCCGCGGGAACTCCTACAATGAGCAGTTCTTC.

J is TRBJ2-3 and V is TRBV27, with D possibly matching TRBD1 (5 bases). CDR1 is MNHEY, CDR2 SMNVEV, per germline (reference sequence). CDR3 length: 14 residues. V was shortened by 1 base and J by 6 bases, with 11 bases between the two germline ends. Written as DNA, the CDR3 is TGTGCCAGCAGTTTATGGGGCGTAGGGGATACGCAGTATTTT. It translates to CASSLWGVGDTQYF.

The genes are TRBV9 and TRBJ2-1; D might be TRBD1 or TRBD2, each matching 5 bases. Germline CDR1 reads SGDLS; CDR2 reads YYNGEE. Trimming shortened V by 3 bases and J by 2 bases, and 9 bases separated the two germline ends. CDR3 length: 14 amino acids. The CDR3 DNA sequence: TGTGCCAGCAGCGCTGGGGACCCCTACAATGAGCAGTTCTTC. Amino acids: CASSAGDPYNEQFF.

This chain links TRBV4-1 with TRBJ2-7; D is perhaps TRBD1 or TRBD2 (5 bases each). V was shortened by 1 base and J by 1 base, with 17 bases between the two germline ends. This CDR3 region has 17 residues. The germline V gene has CDR1 MGHRA and CDR2 YSYEKL. Here the CDR3 DNA reads TGCGCCAGCAGCCAAGTATTCGGGGCTCCTAATTCCTACGAGCAGTACTTC. It codes for CASSQVFGAPNSYEQYF.

Only one count was recorded for this clone. The chain links TRBV10-2 to TRBJ2-7, with 8 bases fitting TRBD1. This CDR3 spans 14 amino acids. Germline V gene sequence: CDR1 WSHSY, CDR2 SAAADI. The V gene end was trimmed by 5 bases and the J gene end by 3 bases; junction bases not matched to a gene: 6. The CDR3 DNA reads TGCGCCAGCAGTCCGGACAGGGTCAGCTACGAGCAGTACTTC. Its translation: CASSPDRVSYEQYF.

This chain links TRBV13 with TRBJ1-1, with D tentatively TRBD1 (5 bases). This CDR3 comprises 14 residues. V was cut by 0 bases and J by 1 base, with 6 bases left in between. Germline CDR1 PRHDT, CDR2 FYEKMQ (reference sequence). The chain's CDR3 is CASSLGQGNTEAFF. CDR3 DNA: TGTGCCAGCAGCTTAGGCCAGGGGAACACTGAAGCTTTCTTT.

The chain joins TRBV19 to TRBJ1-1, with a possible D match to TRBD1 (5 bases). This CDR3 comprises 15 residues. Germline V gene lookup returns CDR1 LNHDA and CDR2 SQIVND (reference sequence). Trimming took off 6 bases at V and 4 bases at J, with 18 bases between the two ends. DNA of the CDR3: TGTGCCAGTAGAAATACCAGGGCGGCGGGCACTGAAGCTTTCTTT. This gives the protein CASRNTRAAGTEAFF.

The chain recombines TRBV9 with TRBJ2-1; perhaps TRBD2 as D (7 bases). Trimming stripped 2 bases from V and 6 bases from J, with 15 bases between. The CDR3 extends over 15 amino acids. Per germline, CDR1 SGDLS and CDR2 YYNGEE. The CDR3 protein is CASSVGGGASNEQFF. CDR3 bases: TGTGCCAGCAGCGTCGGTGGGGGGGCATCCAATGAGCAGTTCTTC.

J is TRBJ2-3 and V is TRBV9; D tentatively fits TRBD1 or TRBD2 (5 bases each). The germline V gene has CDR1 SGDLS and CDR2 YYNGEE. Trimming left V 3 bases short and J 4 bases short, with 12 bases between. The CDR3 covers 14 residues. CDR3 nucleotides: TGTGCCAGCAGCGATGGGACCAATGCAGATACGCAGTATTTT. It encodes CASSDGTNADTQYF.

This rearrangement joins TRBV6-5 to TRBJ2-7, with D perhaps matching TRBD1 (5 bases). V lost 2 bases, J lost 5 bases, and 13 bases lay in between. The V gene's germline CDR1 is MNHEY and CDR2 SVGAGI. CDR3 length: 14 amino acids. The CDR3 sequence is CASSYTQGVDEQYF. As DNA, the CDR3 is TGTGCCAGCAGTTACACGCAGGGTGTGGACGAGCAGTACTTC.

The genes are TRBV13 and TRBJ2-4, with D unclear. Germline-derived CDR1 and CDR2 are PRHDT and FYEKMQ (reference sequence). The CDR3 is 15 amino acids. The germline V and J ends were trimmed by 4 bases and 0 bases, with 10 bases remaining between them. The CDR3: CASSSEELAKNIQYF. The CDR3 DNA reads as TGTGCCAGCAGCTCCGAAGAGTTAGCCAAAAACATTCAGTACTTC.

In DNA, the CDR3 is TGTGCCAGCAGCTTAGTGGGACAGGGCTACACCGGGGAGCTGTTTTTT. As protein: CASSLVGQGYTGELFF. The chain has TRBV7-2 and TRBJ2-2; 9 nucleotides match TRBD1. Germline CDR1 is SGHTA and CDR2 is FQGNSA. CDR3 length equals 16 residues. V was pared by 1 base and J by 3 bases, with 3 bases of the junction left unmatched.